The clone carrying this T cell receptor beta chain was detected only a few times. This record comes from a study of patients and donors after allogeneic stem cell transplantation. Germline V gene data show CDR1 as ENHRY and CDR2 as SYGVKD. CDR3 size: 15 residues. V was pared by 0 bases and J by 4 bases, with 10 bases between. TCRdb independently ran MiXCR on the RT-PCR reads; one entry per CDR3 protein. The sample yields about 960,000 distinct CDR3 sequences, over 15% seen once. The sequencing input was blood, either unsorted or a sorted T cell fraction (not recorded which). The source of this sequence is a human donor who was either an allogeneic HSCT recipient or a stem cell or donor lymphocyte infusion donor (not recorded which). It is not recorded whose cells these are; they may come from a transplant donor. The V call is TRBV10-3, the J call TRBJ2-1, with D unresolved. As DNA, the CDR3 is TGTGCCATCAGTGAGTCGGGCATCATATACAATGAGCAGTTCTTC. The encoded protein is CAISESGIIYNEQFF.